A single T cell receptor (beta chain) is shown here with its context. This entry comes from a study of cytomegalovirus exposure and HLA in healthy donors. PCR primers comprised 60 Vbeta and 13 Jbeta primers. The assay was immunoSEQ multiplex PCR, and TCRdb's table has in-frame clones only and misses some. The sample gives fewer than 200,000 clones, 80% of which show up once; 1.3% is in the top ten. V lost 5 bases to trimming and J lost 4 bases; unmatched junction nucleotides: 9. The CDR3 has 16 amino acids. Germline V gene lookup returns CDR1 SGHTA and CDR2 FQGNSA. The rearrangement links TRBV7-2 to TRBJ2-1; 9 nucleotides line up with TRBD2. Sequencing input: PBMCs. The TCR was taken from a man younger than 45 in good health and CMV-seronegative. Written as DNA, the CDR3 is TGTGCCAGCAGCCAATCTCTAGCGGGAACGTACAATGAGCAGTTCTTC. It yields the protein CASSQSLAGTYNEQFF.